This TCR beta chain was found in a study of technical replicates of blood from several donors. Germline CDR1 MGHRA, CDR2 YSYEKL. V was pared by 3 bases and J by 4 bases, with 19 bases between. The CDR3 spans 17 residues. Generated by immunoSEQ multiplex PCR, the TCRdb table keeps only in-frame clones and is missing some. The table lists about 100,000 clones, roughly 95% of them singletons, with 0.3% to 0.45% in the top ten. Sequenced sample: T cells isolated from PBMCs. The source is a human donor in good health. The chain employs TRBV4-1 and TRBJ1-5; tentative D call: TRBD1 (5 bases). CDR3 in amino acids: CASSHVPKGPLNQPQHF. The DNA for the CDR3 is TGCGCCAGCAGCCATGTACCTAAGGGGCCCTTGAATCAGCCCCAGCATTTT.